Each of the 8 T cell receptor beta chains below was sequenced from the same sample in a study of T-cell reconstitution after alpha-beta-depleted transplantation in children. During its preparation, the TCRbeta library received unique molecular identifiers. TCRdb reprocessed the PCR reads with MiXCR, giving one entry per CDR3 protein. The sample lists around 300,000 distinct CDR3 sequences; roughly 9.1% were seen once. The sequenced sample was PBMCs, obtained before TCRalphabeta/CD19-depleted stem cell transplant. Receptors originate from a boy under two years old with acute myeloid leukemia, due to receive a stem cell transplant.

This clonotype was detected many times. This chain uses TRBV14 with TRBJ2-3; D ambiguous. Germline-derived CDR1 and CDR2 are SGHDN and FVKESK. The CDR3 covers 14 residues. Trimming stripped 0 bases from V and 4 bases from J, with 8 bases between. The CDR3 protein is CASSQDLISDTQYF. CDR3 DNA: TGTGCCAGCAGCCAAGATCTTATCTCAGATACGCAGTATTTT.

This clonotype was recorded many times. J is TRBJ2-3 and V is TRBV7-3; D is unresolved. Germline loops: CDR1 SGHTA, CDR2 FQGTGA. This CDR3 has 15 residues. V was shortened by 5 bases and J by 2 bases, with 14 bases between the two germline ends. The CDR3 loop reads CASSPHGASTDTQYF. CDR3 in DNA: TGTGCCAGCAGCCCCCATGGTGCATCCACAGATACGCAGTATTTT.

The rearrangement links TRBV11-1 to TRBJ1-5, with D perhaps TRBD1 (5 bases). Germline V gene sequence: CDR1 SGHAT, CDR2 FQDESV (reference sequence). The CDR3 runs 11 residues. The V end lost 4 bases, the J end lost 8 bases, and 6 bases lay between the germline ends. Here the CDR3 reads CASSSTEPQHF. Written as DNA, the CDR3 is TGTGCCAGCAGCTCGACAGAGCCCCAGCATTTT.

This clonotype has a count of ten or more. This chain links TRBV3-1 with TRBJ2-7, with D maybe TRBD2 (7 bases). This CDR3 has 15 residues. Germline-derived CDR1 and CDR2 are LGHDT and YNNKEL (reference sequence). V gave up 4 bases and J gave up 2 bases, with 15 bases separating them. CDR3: CASSPHGGGAYEQYF. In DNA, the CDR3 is TGTGCCAGCAGCCCCCACGGAGGGGGGGCCTACGAGCAGTACTTC.

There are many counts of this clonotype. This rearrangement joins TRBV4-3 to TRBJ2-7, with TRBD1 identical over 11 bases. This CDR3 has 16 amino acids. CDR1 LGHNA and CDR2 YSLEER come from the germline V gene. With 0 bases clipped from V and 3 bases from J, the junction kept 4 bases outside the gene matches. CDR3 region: CASSQDSGTGGYEQYF. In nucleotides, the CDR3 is TGCGCCAGCAGCCAAGATTCCGGGACAGGGGGCTACGAGCAGTACTTC.

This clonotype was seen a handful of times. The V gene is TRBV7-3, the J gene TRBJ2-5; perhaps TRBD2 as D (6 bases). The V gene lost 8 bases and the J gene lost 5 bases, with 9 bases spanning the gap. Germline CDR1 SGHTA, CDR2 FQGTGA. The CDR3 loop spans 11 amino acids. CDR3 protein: CASYGSETQYF. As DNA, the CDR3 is TGTGCCAGCTACGGGAGCGAGACCCAGTACTTC.

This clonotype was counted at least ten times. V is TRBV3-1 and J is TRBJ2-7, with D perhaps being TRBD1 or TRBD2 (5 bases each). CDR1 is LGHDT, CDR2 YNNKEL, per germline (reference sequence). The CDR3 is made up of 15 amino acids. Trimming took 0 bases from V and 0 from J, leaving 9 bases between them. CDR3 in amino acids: CASSQEWGSSYEQYF. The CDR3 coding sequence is TGTGCCAGCAGCCAAGAGTGGGGGTCCTCCTACGAGCAGTACTTC.

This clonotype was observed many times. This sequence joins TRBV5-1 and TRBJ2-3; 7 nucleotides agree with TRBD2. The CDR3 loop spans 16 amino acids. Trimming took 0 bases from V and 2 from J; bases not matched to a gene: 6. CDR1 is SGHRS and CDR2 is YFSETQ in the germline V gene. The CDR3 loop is CASSLGAGVLTDTQYF. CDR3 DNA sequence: TGCGCCAGCAGCTTGGGGGCGGGGGTCCTCACAGATACGCAGTATTTT.